This T cell receptor (beta chain) was recorded in a study of cytomegalovirus exposure and HLA in healthy donors. Whole-study context: A preliminary data release comprised about 85 million unique TCRs obtained from HLA-typed donors.

In the case of this clone: Its antigen is unknown.

CDR3 length: 14 amino acids. Unmatched junction bases numbered 5, after V lost 6 bases and J lost 4 bases. Germline CDR1 ENHRY, CDR2 SYGVKD. Points from the study as a whole: The study put 150 to 200 TCR beta chains on its list as cytomegalovirus-associated.

Both 60 Vbeta primers and 13 Jbeta primers went into the PCR. Generated by immunoSEQ multiplex PCR, the TCRdb table keeps only in-frame clones and is missing some. The sample yields more than 85,000 clones, more than 60% seen once. The V gene is TRBV10-3, the J gene TRBJ1-3; 8 positions match TRBD1. The material sequenced was PBMCs. The TCR sequence derives from a woman aged 18-29 years in good health and CMV-seropositive. The CDR3 protein is CAIRQGAEGNTIYF. The CDR3 DNA follows: TGTGCCATCAGGCAGGGGGCGGAGGGAAACACCATATATTTT.